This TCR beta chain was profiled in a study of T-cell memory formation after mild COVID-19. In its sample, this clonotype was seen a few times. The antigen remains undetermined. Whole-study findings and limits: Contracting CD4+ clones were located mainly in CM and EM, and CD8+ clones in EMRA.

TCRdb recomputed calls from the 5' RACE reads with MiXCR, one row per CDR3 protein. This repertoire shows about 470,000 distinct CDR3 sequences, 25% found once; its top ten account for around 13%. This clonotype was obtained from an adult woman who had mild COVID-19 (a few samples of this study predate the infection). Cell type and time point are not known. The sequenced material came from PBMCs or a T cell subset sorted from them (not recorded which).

The CDR3 is CASSLGTGDGNQPQHF. The DNA of the CDR3 is TGCGCCAGCAGCTTGGGGACAGGGGACGGCAATCAGCCCCAGCATTTT. This chain links TRBV5-1 with TRBJ1-5, with TRBD1 matching over 9 bases. V dropped 0 bases and J dropped 2; count of bases not matched to a gene: 3. The CDR3 spans 16 residues. Germline loops: CDR1 SGHRS, CDR2 YFSETQ. The full variable domain, with the rest looked up from reference TRBV5-1 and TRBJ1-5, is KAGVTQTPRYLIKTRGQQVTLSCSPISGHRSVSWYQQTPGQGLQFLFEYFSETQRNKGNFPGRFSGRQFSNSRSEMNVSTLELGDSALYLCASSLGTGDGNQPQHFGDGTRLSIL.